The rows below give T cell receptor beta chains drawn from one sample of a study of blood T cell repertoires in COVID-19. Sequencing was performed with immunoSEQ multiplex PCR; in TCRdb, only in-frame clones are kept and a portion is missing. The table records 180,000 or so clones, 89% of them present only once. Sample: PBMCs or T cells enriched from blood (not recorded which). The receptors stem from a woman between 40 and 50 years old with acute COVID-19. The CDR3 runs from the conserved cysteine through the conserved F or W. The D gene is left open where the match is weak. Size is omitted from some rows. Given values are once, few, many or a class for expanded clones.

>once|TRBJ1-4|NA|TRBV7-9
TGTGCCAGCAGCTCGGGTCCCAGGGTGTTTTTT
CASSSGPRVFF
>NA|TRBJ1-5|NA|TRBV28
TGTGCCAGCAGTTTAGCGGGCTCGGGTCAGCCCCAGCATTTT
CASSLAGSGQPQHF
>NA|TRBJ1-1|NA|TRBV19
TGTGCCAGTAGTGCAGCCCCGGGAACTGAAGCTTTCTTT
CASSAAPGTEAFF
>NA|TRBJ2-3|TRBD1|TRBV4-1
TGCGCCAGCAGCCAATCGCGGAAACAGGGGCTTTGGGTACCGGCAGATACGCAGTATTTT
CASSQSRKQGLWVPADTQYF
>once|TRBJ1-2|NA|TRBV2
TGTGCCAGCAGTGAATGGTTCACCGGAGATGGCTACACCTTC
CASSEWFTGDGYTF
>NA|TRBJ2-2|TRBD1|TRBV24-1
TGTGCCACCAGTGATTTGGGAGGGACAGGGCCGGCCGGGGAGCTGTTTTTT
CATSDLGGTGPAGELFF
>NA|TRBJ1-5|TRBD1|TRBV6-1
TGTGCCAGCAGTGTGCTCGACAGGGGCCATAATCAGCCCCAGCATTTT
CASSVLDRGHNQPQHF
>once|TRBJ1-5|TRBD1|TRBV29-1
TGCAGCGTTGGGGGGCAGGGGGGAGGTCAGCCCCAGCATTTT
CSVGGQGGGQPQHF
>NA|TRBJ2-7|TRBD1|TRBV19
TGTGCCAGTAGTACCCCCGGGACAGGGGGCTACGAGCAGTACTTC
CASSTPGTGGYEQYF
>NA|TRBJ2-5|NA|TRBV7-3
TGTGCCAGCAGCTTAGGGACTGATACCCAAGAGACCCAGTACTTC
CASSLGTDTQETQYF
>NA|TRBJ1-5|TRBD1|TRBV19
TGTGCCAGTAGTATAGGAGGGGACAGGGGGACTCAAGAGCCCCAGCATTTT
CASSIGGDRGTQEPQHF
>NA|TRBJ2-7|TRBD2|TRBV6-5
TGTGCCAGCAGTCGCGGCACAGCGGGGGGCTACGAGCAGTACTTC
CASSRGTAGGYEQYF
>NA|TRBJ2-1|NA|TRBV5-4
TGTGCCAGCAGCTTGCCCCAAGACAGTCTTAAAGACAATGAGCAGTTCTTC
CASSLPQDSLKDNEQFF
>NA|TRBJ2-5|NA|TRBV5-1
TGCGCCAGCAGCTTGGAGGGGGTAGGGGGAGAGACCCAGTACTTC
CASSLEGVGGETQYF
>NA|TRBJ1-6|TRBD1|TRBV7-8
TGTGCCAGCAGCCTAGGGGGCCAGGGTTCACCCCTCCACTTT
CASSLGGQGSPLHF
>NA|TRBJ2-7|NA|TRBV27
TGTGCCAGCAGTTTCGGGGGTGATCTACGGGAGCAGTACTTC
CASSFGGDLREQYF
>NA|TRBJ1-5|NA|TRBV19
TGTGCCAGTAGTACCGACACATACAATCAGCCCCAGCATTTT
CASSTDTYNQPQHF
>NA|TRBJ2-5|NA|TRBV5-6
TGTGCCAGCAGCTTTGGAGGGTCCGTGGGGGAGACCCAGTACTTC
CASSFGGSVGETQYF
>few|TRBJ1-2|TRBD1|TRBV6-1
TGTGCCAGCAGTGAAGATGTAGGGGGCATCGATGGCTACACCTTC
CASSEDVGGIDGYTF
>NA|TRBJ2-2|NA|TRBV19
TGTGCCAGTAGTAGCACCGGGGGACTGAACACCGGGGAGCTGTTTTTT
CASSSTGGLNTGELFF
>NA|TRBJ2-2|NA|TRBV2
TGTGCCAGCAGCATGATGGACAGTCAACACACCGGGGAGCTGTTTTTT
CASSMMDSQHTGELFF
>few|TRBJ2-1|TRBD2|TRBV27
TGTGCCAGCAGTCCCCCTAGCGGGATAGGCAATGAGCAGTTCTTC
CASSPPSGIGNEQFF
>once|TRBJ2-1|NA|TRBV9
TGTGCCAGCAGCGTAAGTCCCTGGGTGGGGGCCTCCTACAATGAGCAGTTCTTC
CASSVSPWVGASYNEQFF
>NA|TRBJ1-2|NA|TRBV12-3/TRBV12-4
TGTGCCAGCAGTTCAGGCGCTAACTATGGCTACACCTTC
CASSSGANYGYTF
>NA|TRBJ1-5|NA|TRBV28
TGTGCCAGCAGTTTGGGGGCTCAGGGGATCGGCAATCAGCCCCAGCATTTT
CASSLGAQGIGNQPQHF
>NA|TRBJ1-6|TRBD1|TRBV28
TGTGCCAGCAGTCCGACCGGACAGGGGGCTTATTCACCCCTCCACTTT
CASSPTGQGAYSPLHF
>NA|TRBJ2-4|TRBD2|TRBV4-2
TGTGCCAGCAGCCAAGGCGGGGGGGAGGACATTCAGTACTTC
CASSQGGGEDIQYF
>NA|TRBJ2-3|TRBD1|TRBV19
TGTGCCAGTAGTTCCGGACAGGGGGATACGCAGTATTTT
CASSSGQGDTQYF
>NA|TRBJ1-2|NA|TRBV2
TGTGCCAGCAGTGAAGGAGGCAGAGCCTATGGCTACACCTTC
CASSEGGRAYGYTF
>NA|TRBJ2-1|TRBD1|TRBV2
TGTGCCAGCAGCGTTCAGGGGGCAGCGGAGTACAATGAGCAGTTCTTC
CASSVQGAAEYNEQFF
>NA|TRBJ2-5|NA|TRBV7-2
TGTGCCAGCAGCTCTCCTAGGAGCGGCCGGGGAGAGACCCAGTACTTC
CASSSPRSGRGETQYF
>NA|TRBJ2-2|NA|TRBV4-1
TGCGCCAGCAGCCTAAGTTACACAGGGTCCGGGGAGCTGTTTTTT
CASSLSYTGSGELFF
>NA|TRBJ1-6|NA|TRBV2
TGTGCCAGCAGTGAGGGGGGGGGCTTGAGCTATAATTCACCCCTCCACTTT
CASSEGGGLSYNSPLHF
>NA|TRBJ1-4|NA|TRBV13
TGTGCCAGCAGCTCCTTTCGGGGAGATGAAAAACTGTTTTTT
CASSSFRGDEKLFF
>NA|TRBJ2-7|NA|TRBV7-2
TGTGCCAGCAGCCGTCTCGGGGGAGAGTACGAGCAGTACTTC
CASSRLGGEYEQYF
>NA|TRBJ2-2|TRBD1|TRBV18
TGTGCCAGCTCACCATTAACAGGGGGCGTCGAGAGGGAGCTGTTTTTT
CASSPLTGGVERELFF